This is a list of T cell receptor beta chains from one sample in a study of T cell clonotyping in hematopoietic cell transplantation. Sequencing used immunoSEQ multiplex PCR; TCRdb keeps in-frame clones, though not all of them. This sample yields around 11,000 clones, of which 89% are seen a single time; roughly 15% belongs to the top ten. The material sequenced was PBMCs, taken 100 days after allogeneic stem cell transplant. These receptors came from a female patient between 55 and 75 years old who had an allogeneic stem cell transplant from an unrelated donor, so the T cells may come from the graft donor. Some clones in this sample may be carry-over from other donors' samples. Both conserved end residues are part of each CDR3. D genes are given only for firm matches. Some rows mark clone size as missing; the rest say once, few, many or name a class of expanded clone.

.	TRBD2	TRBV5-6	TRBJ2-3	CASSLGAGEGTDTQYF	TGTGCCAGCAGCTTGGGAGCGGGAGAAGGTACAGATACGCAGTATTTT
.	TRBD1	TRBV11-2	TRBJ1-4	CASSSGQGSTNEKLFF	TGTGCCAGCAGCTCCGGACAGGGATCAACTAATGAAAAACTGTTTTTT
.	.	TRBV11-3	TRBJ2-2	CASSISGTNTGELFF	TGTGCCAGCAGCATTAGCGGAACGAACACCGGGGAGCTGTTTTTT
.	.	TRBV6-1	TRBJ2-1	CATLGVGGNEQFF	TGTGCCACCCTTGGCGTAGGGGGGAATGAGCAGTTCTTC
.	.	TRBV29-1	TRBJ2-2	CSVSGWSTGELFF	TGCAGCGTTTCGGGGTGGAGCACCGGGGAGCTGTTTTTT
.	TRBD1	TRBV27	TRBJ1-1	CASGQGAVEAFF	TGTGCCAGCGGACAGGGGGCCGTTGAAGCTTTCTTT
.	.	TRBV29-1	TRBJ1-1	CSVLPGDHTEAFF	TGCAGCGTTCTTCCGGGAGACCACACTGAAGCTTTCTTT
.	.	TRBV9	TRBJ1-5	CASSVGAESLTGPQHF	TGTGCCAGCAGCGTAGGCGCAGAGAGCCTGACGGGGCCCCAGCATTTT
.	.	TRBV9	TRBJ2-7	CASSPGQSNEQYF	TGTGCCAGCAGCCCCGGACAGTCAAACGAGCAGTACTTC
.	.	TRBV6-5	TRBJ2-1	CASRKFYEQFF	TGTGCCAGCAGGAAATTCTATGAGCAGTTCTTC
.	.	TRBV7-2	TRBJ2-7	CASTSEGHSYEQYF	TGTGCCAGCACCTCCGAGGGCCACTCCTACGAGCAGTACTTC
.	.	TRBV7-9	TRBJ2-7	CASSSPSGEGSRSYEQYF	TGTGCCAGCAGCTCACCCTCCGGAGAGGGATCACGATCCTACGAGCAGTACTTC
.	.	TRBV28	TRBJ1-2	CASSFGGAYYGYTF	TGTGCCAGCAGTTTTGGAGGGGCGTATTATGGCTACACCTTC
.	.	TRBV6-6	TRBJ2-2	CASTTTNTGELFF	TGTGCCAGCACTACAACGAACACCGGGGAGCTGTTTTTT
.	.	TRBV9	TRBJ1-2	CASSPGGGPGDYGYTF	TGTGCCAGCAGCCCCGGGGGGGGGCCGGGGGACTATGGCTACACCTTC
.	TRBD1	TRBV7-3	TRBJ2-7	CASSAWTGDWDEQYF	TGTGCCAGCAGCGCCTGGACAGGGGACTGGGACGAGCAGTACTTC
.	.	TRBV4-2	TRBJ1-1	CASSQMVGMNTEAFF	TGTGCCAGCAGCCAAATGGTAGGAATGAACACTGAAGCTTTCTTT
.	.	TRBV11-2	TRBJ2-5	CASRSGLGGEETQYF	TGTGCCAGCAGGTCCGGGCTAGGCGGGGAAGAGACCCAGTACTTC
.	.	TRBV19	TRBJ1-5	CASSMGGTISNQPQHF	TGTGCCAGTAGTATGGGCGGGACAATTAGCAATCAGCCCCAGCATTTT
.	.	TRBV4-1	TRBJ2-7	CASSQTGLSVGEQYF	TGCGCCAGCAGCCAAACAGGACTTTCGGTCGGCGAGCAGTACTTC
.	.	TRBV6-5	TRBJ2-1	CASSYVSGDQQFF	TGTGCCAGCAGTTACGTGTCGGGAGATCAACAGTTCTTC
few	.	TRBV10-3	TRBJ2-7	CAMRRGSLSEQYF	TGTGCCATGAGGAGGGGTTCTCTAAGCGAGCAGTACTTC
.	.	TRBV4-1	TRBJ1-2	CASSQEGGVGGYTF	TGCGCCAGCAGCCAAGAAGGGGGAGTAGGTGGCTACACCTTC
.	TRBD2	TRBV7-2	TRBJ2-5	CASSQRAGVRETQYF	TGTGCCAGCAGCCAGAGAGCGGGAGTTCGAGAGACCCAGTACTTC
.	TRBD1	TRBV5-8	TRBJ2-4	CASSWGTGGWTKNIQYF	TGTGCCAGCAGCTGGGGGACAGGTGGTTGGACCAAAAACATTCAGTACTTC
.	.	TRBV9	TRBJ2-7	CASSVNEKGYYEQYF	TGTGCCAGCAGCGTTAACGAAAAGGGATACTACGAGCAGTACTTC
.	TRBD2	TRBV7-8	TRBJ2-7	CASSPSGGSAYEQYF	TGTGCCAGCAGCCCCTCGGGGGGGAGTGCCTACGAGCAGTACTTC
.	.	TRBV19	TRBJ2-7	CASSISDEQYF	TGTGCCAGTAGTATAAGCGACGAGCAGTACTTC
.	TRBD1	TRBV7-3	TRBJ1-2	CASSNRTGDGYTF	TGTGCCAGCAGCAACCGGACAGGGGACGGCTACACCTTC
once	.	TRBV18	TRBJ1-1	CASSPEETEAFF	TGTGCCAGCTCACCTGAGGAGACTGAAGCTTTCTTT
.	TRBD1	TRBV6-5	TRBJ1-2	CASTAGQVYGYTF	TGTGCCAGCACTGCGGGACAGGTCTATGGCTACACCTTC
.	.	TRBV27	TRBJ2-7	CASSLGITYEQYF	TGTGCCAGCAGTTTAGGGATAACCTACGAGCAGTACTTC
.	.	TRBV9	TRBJ1-1	CASSLGGPLENTEAFF	TGTGCCAGCAGTCTAGGAGGTCCTTTAGAGAACACTGAAGCTTTCTTT
.	TRBD1	TRBV7-2	TRBJ1-1	CASITQGSTEAFF	TGTGCCAGCATAACACAGGGGAGCACTGAAGCTTTCTTT
.	.	TRBV19	TRBJ2-3	CASSGTYTDTQYF	TGTGCCAGTAGTGGAACGTACACAGATACGCAGTATTTT
few	TRBD2	TRBV29-1	TRBJ2-1	CSVEASGENEQFF	TGCAGCGTTGAGGCTAGCGGAGAGAATGAGCAGTTCTTC
.	.	TRBV5-8	TRBJ1-5	CASTLRNQPQHF	TGTGCCAGCACCCTTCGTAATCAGCCCCAGCATTTT
.	.	TRBV7-9	TRBJ2-7	CASSSPGADAGAEQYF	TGTGCCAGCAGCTCCCCCGGGGCGGATGCAGGGGCCGAGCAGTACTTC
.	TRBD1	TRBV5-1	TRBJ2-7	CASSSNSGTGGEYEQYF	TGCGCCAGCAGCTCGAACTCCGGGACAGGGGGCGAGTACGAGCAGTACTTC
.	.	TRBV7-2	TRBJ2-7	CASSQAPGHYYEQYF	TGTGCCAGCAGCCAAGCTCCGGGACATTACTACGAGCAGTACTTC
.	.	TRBV19	TRBJ1-1	CASSISRDGGKFEAFF	TGTGCCAGTAGTATTTCTCGGGATGGGGGGAAGTTTGAAGCTTTCTTT